The clone carrying this T cell receptor beta chain was seen a few times. Following extraction, RNA underwent reverse transcription to cDNA, which served as the sequencing template. Libraries were prepared by immunoSEQ multiplex PCR; TCRdb keeps only in-frame clonotypes and omits some of them. In the table there are about 150,000 clones, roughly 48% of which are singletons. These data originate in a study of CD8+ T cells in alopecia areata. The TCR comes from a human donor with alopecia areata. The sequencing sample was made of CD4+ T cells sorted from blood.

Here the CDR3 reads CASSQESASGARETQYF. CDR3 bases: TGCGCCAGCAGCCAAGAGTCAGCTAGCGGGGCGAGGGAGACCCAGTACTTC. The rearrangement uses TRBV4-1 and TRBJ2-5, with 9 nucleotides matching TRBD2. The CDR3 totals 17 residues. In germline, CDR1 is MGHRA, CDR2 YSYEKL. V dropped 0 bases and J dropped 5; count of bases not matched to a gene: 10.